Below are 10 T cell receptor beta chains sequenced from a single sample in a study of vaccination and CD4 T cells after COVID-19. Sequencing of cultured CD4+ T cell DNA used the Oncomine TCR Beta short-read assay. TCRdb passed the PCR reads through MiXCR, listing each CDR3 protein once. Of roughly 11,000 distinct CDR3 sequences detected, 50% appear once; the ten largest clones hold approximately 33%. The treatment denotes: approximately 10-day PBMC culture with coronavirus spike peptide pools or control peptides (ViraFEST assay). Antigens for these TCRs are unknown. Material: CD4+ T cells from blood, cultured in vitro. The receptors were sampled from a human donor who had recovered from COVID-19.

This clonotype was counted only a few times. The chain couples TRBV11-3 to TRBJ1-6; D is ambiguous. V was cut by 3 bases and J by 11 bases, with 14 bases left in between. CDR3 length: 14 amino acids. Germline V lookup: CDR1 SGHNT, CDR2 YENEEA. This CDR3 is CASSFRANTPPLHF. Here the CDR3 DNA reads TGTGCCAGCAGCTTCCGGGCGAATACCCCACCCCTCCACTTT.

V gene TRBV10-3 combines with J gene TRBJ2-1; 8 positions agree with TRBD2. Germline lookup yields CDR1 ENHRY and CDR2 SYGVKD. The CDR3 has 17 amino acids. V shed 6 bases, J shed 4 bases, and the junction held 14 bases outside the gene matches. CDR3 bases: TGTGCCATCAGAGCCCACCAAGCGGGGGCGGGTTACAATGAGCAGTTCTTC. As protein: CAIRAHQAGAGYNEQFF.

This chain links TRBV19 with TRBJ1-2; 8 bases are shared with TRBD1. The CDR3 contains 15 residues. V shed 0 bases and J 2 bases; nucleotides not matched to a gene: 2. Germline V CDR1 and CDR2: LNHDA, SQIVND (reference sequence). In DNA form, the CDR3 reads TGTGCCAGTAGTATAGATCGGACAGGGAACTATGGCTACACCTTC. It codes for CASSIDRTGNYGYTF.

This clonotype has only one observation. The rearrangement links TRBV14 to TRBJ2-1; D gene ambiguous. The V end lost 3 bases, the J end lost 5 bases, and 17 bases lay between the germline ends. CDR1 and CDR2 from the germline V gene are SGHDN and FVKESK. This CDR3 contains 16 residues. The DNA for the CDR3 is TGTGCCAGCAGCCACGCCCTCACCGACCGCAACAATGAGCAGTTCTTC. This encodes CASSHALTDRNNEQFF.

This clonotype was picked up a small number of times. The chain joins TRBV19 to TRBJ2-1, with TRBD2 matching over 12 bases. CDR3 size: 15 residues. Germline CDR1 and CDR2: LNHDA and SQIVND (reference sequence). J lost 0 bases, V lost 7 bases, and 1 base had no gene match. The CDR3 DNA reads as TGTGCCAGTACTAGCGGGGGGGCCTCCTACAATGAGCAGTTCTTC. Its translation: CASTSGGASYNEQFF.

This clonotype was observed a handful of times. This rearrangement joins TRBV10-3 to TRBJ1-2; no firm D call. The CDR3 contains 15 residues. Germline CDR1 is ENHRY and CDR2 is SYGVKD. The V end lost 2 bases, the J end lost 2 bases, and 12 bases lay between the germline ends. The CDR3 DNA is TGTGCCATCAGTGAGACGGACTGGCAGAACTATGGCTACACCTTC. It is translated as CAISETDWQNYGYTF.

This clonotype was recorded once. The rearrangement links TRBV20-1 to TRBJ2-1; 11 nucleotides match TRBD2. CDR3 length: 13 amino acids. Per the germline V gene, CDR1 is DFQATT and CDR2 is SNEGSKA (reference sequence). With 4 bases clipped from V and 8 bases from J, the junction kept 4 bases outside the gene matches. CDR3 nucleotides: TGCAGTGCTAATAGCGGGGGGGTTTATGAGCAGTTCTTC. Its protein is CSANSGGVYEQFF.

The genes are TRBV7-9 and TRBJ2-3; D remains unclear. V shed 6 bases and J shed 0 bases, with 13 bases lying between them. Germline assignment: CDR1 SEHNR and CDR2 FQNEAQ (reference sequence). CDR3 length equals 15 residues. The CDR3 is CASSSIFASTDTQYF. The CDR3 nucleotides are TGTGCCAGCAGTTCCATCTTTGCTAGCACAGATACGCAGTATTTT.

V is TRBV6-4 and J is TRBJ1-2; unclear D gene. CDR1 is MRHNA, CDR2 SNTAGT, per germline. The CDR3 spans 13 residues. Between the trimmed V and J ends, which lost 6 bases and 4 bases, there was a span of 12 bases. The CDR3 DNA follows: TGTGCCAGCAGCGTTGAGGAGGGCTATGGCTACACCTTC. Protein sequence: CASSVEEGYGYTF.

The chain combines TRBV27 with TRBJ1-5, with D unclear. V was cut by 0 bases and J by 1 base, with 7 bases left in between. This CDR3 has 15 residues. From germline, CDR1 is MNHEY and CDR2 SMNVEV (reference sequence). The CDR3: CASSLSEQSNQPQHF. The CDR3, as DNA: TGTGCCAGCAGTTTATCGGAGCAGAGCAATCAGCCCCAGCATTTT.